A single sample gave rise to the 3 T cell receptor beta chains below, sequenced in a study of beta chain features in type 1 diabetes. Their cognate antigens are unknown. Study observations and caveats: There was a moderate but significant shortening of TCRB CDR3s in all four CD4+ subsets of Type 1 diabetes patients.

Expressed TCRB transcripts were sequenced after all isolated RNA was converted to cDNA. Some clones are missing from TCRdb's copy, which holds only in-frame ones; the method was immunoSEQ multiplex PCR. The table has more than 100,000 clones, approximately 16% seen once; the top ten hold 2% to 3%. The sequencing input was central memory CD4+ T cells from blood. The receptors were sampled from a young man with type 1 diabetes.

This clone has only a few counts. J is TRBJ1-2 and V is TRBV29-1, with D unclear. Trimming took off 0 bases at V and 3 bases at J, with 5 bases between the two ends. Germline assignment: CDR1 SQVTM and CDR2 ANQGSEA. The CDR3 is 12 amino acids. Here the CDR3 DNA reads TGCAGCGTTGAAGATTATTACTATGGCTACACCTTC. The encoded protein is CSVEDYYYGYTF.

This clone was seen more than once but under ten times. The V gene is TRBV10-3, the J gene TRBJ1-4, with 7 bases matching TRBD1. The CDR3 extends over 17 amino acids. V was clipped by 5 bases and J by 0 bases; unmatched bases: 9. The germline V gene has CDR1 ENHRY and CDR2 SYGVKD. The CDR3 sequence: CAISRGRQGATNEKLFF. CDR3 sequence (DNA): TGTGCCATCAGTCGAGGGAGACAGGGAGCAACTAATGAAAAACTGTTTTTT.

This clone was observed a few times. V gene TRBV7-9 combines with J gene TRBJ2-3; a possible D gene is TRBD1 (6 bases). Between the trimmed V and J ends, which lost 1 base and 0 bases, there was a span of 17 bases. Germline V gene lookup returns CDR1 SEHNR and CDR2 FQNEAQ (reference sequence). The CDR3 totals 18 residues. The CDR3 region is CASSLVVPGAQSTDTQYF. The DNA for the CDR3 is TGTGCCAGCAGCTTAGTAGTTCCAGGGGCCCAGAGCACAGATACGCAGTATTTT.